This passage covers 19 T cell receptor beta chains from one sample sequenced in a study of CD8 T cells in Susac syndrome. The authors reverse transcribed about 0.5 to 1 ug RNA with random hexamers. TCRdb recomputed calls from the immunoSEQ multiplex PCR reads with MiXCR, one row per CDR3 protein. Here the sample spans 330,000 or so distinct CDR3 sequences, about 91% being singletons. Sequencing was done on a sample of CD8+ T cells from PBMCs. The receptors here all came from a human donor with multiple sclerosis.

In nucleotides, the CDR3 is TGTGCCAGCAGTGATCGACAGGGGCGGGCTGAAGCTTTCTTT. It codes for CASSDRQGRAEAFF. The J gene is TRBJ1-1, the V gene TRBV6-6, with 8 bases fitting TRBD1. This CDR3 spans 14 amino acids. Germline V CDR1 and CDR2: MNHNY, SVGAGI (reference sequence). After removal of 5 bases from V and 6 bases from J, the junction contained 8 bases not matched to a gene.

The genes are TRBV9 and TRBJ1-1; 7 bases line up with TRBD1. The germline V gene has CDR1 SGDLS and CDR2 YYNGEE. The V and J ends lost 2 bases and 6 bases, in that order; junction bases with no gene match: 7. This CDR3 is 14 amino acids long. The CDR3 sequence is CASSVGRQGAEAFF. CDR3 bases: TGTGCCAGCAGCGTGGGGAGACAGGGTGCTGAAGCTTTCTTT.

The J gene is TRBJ2-3, the V gene TRBV29-1; 8 bases align to TRBD2. Germline V gene sequence: CDR1 SQVTM, CDR2 ANQGSEA. V shed 1 base, J shed 6 bases, and the junction held 9 bases outside the gene matches. The CDR3 runs 15 residues. The CDR3 sequence: CSVEGVAGLPDTQYF. CDR3 DNA: TGCAGCGTTGAAGGGGTAGCGGGACTACCGGATACGCAGTATTTT.

The chain has TRBV20-1 and TRBJ2-1; D not certain. The germline V and J ends were trimmed by 3 bases and 0 bases, with 12 bases remaining between them. The CDR3 runs 15 residues. Germline V gives CDR1 DFQATT, CDR2 SNEGSKA (reference sequence). Here the CDR3 reads CSASGRPSSYNEQFF. DNA of the CDR3: TGCAGTGCTAGTGGGCGGCCGAGCTCCTACAATGAGCAGTTCTTC.

The CDR3, as DNA: TGCGCCAGCAGCCAAGATTTGGCTAGCGGCGCTAGCACAGATACGCAGTATTTT. Protein: CASSQDLASGASTDTQYF. This chain connects TRBV4-3 to TRBJ2-3; 7 bases line up with TRBD2. Germline-derived CDR1 and CDR2 are LGHNA and YSLEER. With V trimmed by 0 bases and J by 0 bases, 9 bases remained unmatched. The CDR3 is 18 amino acids.

The CDR3 DNA follows: TGTGCCAGCAGCCCACAGGCCTACGAGCAGTACTTC. It specifies CASSPQAYEQYF. This chain uses TRBV5-5 with TRBJ2-7, with a weak D call TRBD1 (5 bases). Germline V lookup: CDR1 SGHKS, CDR2 YYEKEE (reference sequence). This CDR3 region has 12 residues. V shed 4 bases and J shed 2 bases, with 7 bases lying between them.

V and J are TRBV5-1 and TRBJ1-1, with unresolved D. The V gene lost 4 bases and the J gene lost 7 bases, with 17 bases spanning the gap. The CDR3 has 14 amino acids. CDR1 is SGHRS, CDR2 YFSETQ, per germline. The CDR3 region has the DNA TGCGCCAGCAGCCCGATCCCCGAGACCCTTGAAGCTTTCTTT. This sequence encodes CASSPIPETLEAFF.

The V call is TRBV30, the J call TRBJ2-3, with D hard to call. V was clipped by 2 bases and J by 0 bases, with 9 bases between them. Germline V gives CDR1 GTSNPN, CDR2 SVGIG (reference sequence). This CDR3 comprises 14 residues. In DNA, the CDR3 is TGTGCCTGGAGTCTAGATTCTAGCACAGATACGCAGTATTTT. This sequence encodes CAWSLDSSTDTQYF.

The rearrangement joins TRBV19 to TRBJ1-3; weak D call: TRBD1 (6 bases). Trimming removed 9 bases from V and 0 bases from J, with 12 bases in between. Per germline, CDR1 LNHDA and CDR2 SQIVND (reference sequence). CDR3 size: 14 residues. DNA of the CDR3: TGTGCCAGCCCGAGGGACATCTCTGGAAACACCATATATTTT. Its translation is CASPRDISGNTIYF.

CDR3 region: CASSPPGHQPQHF. CDR3 nucleotides: TGTGCCAGCTCACCACCGGGACATCAGCCCCAGCATTTT. The chain recombines TRBV18 with TRBJ1-5, with D perhaps matching TRBD1 (5 bases). Germline CDR1 is KGHSH and CDR2 is LQKENI. This CDR3 has 13 residues. With 0 bases removed from V and 5 bases from J, the gap between germline ends came to 5 bases.

The chain is built from TRBV19 and TRBJ1-1; D might be TRBD1 (6 bases). Germline CDR1 is LNHDA and CDR2 is SQIVND (reference sequence). With 3 bases removed from V and 8 bases from J, the gap between germline ends came to 13 bases. The CDR3 runs 13 residues. The CDR3 DNA reads as TGTGCCAGTAGTATGATGGGACAAACGGAAGCTTTCTTT. Protein sequence: CASSMMGQTEAFF.

The chain joins TRBV3-1 to TRBJ2-2; TRBD1 or TRBD2 may be the D gene (5 bases each). The CDR3 has 17 amino acids. Germline V CDR1 and CDR2: LGHDT, YNNKEL (reference sequence). The germline V and J ends were trimmed by 2 bases and 8 bases, with 21 bases remaining between them. CDR3 coding DNA: TGTGCCAGCAGCCAAACCCGTTGCAGGGAGAGTCCTGGGGAGCTGTTTTTT. Amino acids: CASSQTRCRESPGELFF.

The chain carries TRBV7-9 and TRBJ1-2; the match to TRBD1 covers 7 bases. The V segment lost 3 bases and the J segment 12 bases; nucleotides outside the gene matches: 16. The germline V gene has CDR1 SEHNR and CDR2 FQNEAQ (reference sequence). CDR3 length equals 15 residues. The DNA of the CDR3 is TGTGCCAGCAGCTTGACGGGGACAGTGAACCATCTGGACACCTTC. This gives the protein CASSLTGTVNHLDTF.

V is TRBV7-9 and J is TRBJ2-7; weak D call: TRBD2 (5 bases). The CDR3 runs 12 residues. Per germline, CDR1 SEHNR and CDR2 FQNEAQ (reference sequence). V was shortened by 2 bases and J by 7 bases, with 9 bases between the two germline ends. The CDR3 nucleotides read TGTGCCAGCAGCTTAAGCCGGAGGGAGCAGTACTTC. It yields the protein CASSLSRREQYF.

The chain is built from TRBV28 and TRBJ2-2; D might be TRBD1 or TRBD2, each matching 7 bases. The length of the CDR3 is 17 residues. CDR1 and CDR2 from the germline V gene are MDHEN and SYDVKM. Between the trimmed V and J ends, which lost 2 bases and 2 bases, there was a span of 15 bases. The CDR3 here is CASSLREGAKNTGELFF. The CDR3 nucleotides read TGTGCCAGCAGTTTAAGGGAGGGGGCCAAAAACACCGGGGAGCTGTTTTTT.

This clonotype occurred a few times. The chain uses TRBV12-3 or TRBV12-4 and TRBJ2-7; 7 nucleotides match TRBD2. Trimming at V came to 4 bases and at J to 0 bases, leaving 3 bases not matched to a gene. The CDR3 sequence is 14 residues long. CDR3 amino acids: CASSWGGDSYEQYF. CDR3 coding DNA: TGTGCCAGCAGTTGGGGGGGGGACTCCTACGAGCAGTACTTC.

This chain joins TRBV4-3 and TRBJ1-4, with D uncertain. Trimming stripped 4 bases from V and 0 bases from J, with 12 bases between. CDR1 LGHNA and CDR2 YSLEER come from the germline V gene. The CDR3 length is 16 residues. CDR3 residues: CASSPAFRATNEKLFF. DNA for the CDR3: TGCGCCAGCAGCCCCGCCTTCAGAGCAACTAATGAAAAACTGTTTTTT.

The V call is TRBV9, the J call TRBJ1-2, with D tentatively TRBD1 (5 bases). Germline CDR1 is SGDLS and CDR2 is YYNGEE. The CDR3 runs to 14 residues. V was clipped by 5 bases and J by 1 base, with 12 bases between them. CDR3 coding DNA: TGTGCCAGCAGGAAGACAGCCGATAACTATGGCTACACCTTC. This sequence encodes CASRKTADNYGYTF.

The chain has TRBV24-1 and TRBJ1-5; 7 nucleotides agree with TRBD1. Unmatched junction bases numbered 4, after V lost 9 bases and J lost 0 bases. CDR3 length equals 14 residues. From germline, CDR1 is KGHDR and CDR2 SFDVKD. Here the CDR3 DNA reads TGTGCCACCTCGGGACAGTATAGCAATCAGCCCCAGCATTTT. Translation: CATSGQYSNQPQHF.